This T cell receptor beta chain emerged from a study of blood T cell repertoires in COVID-19. Study overall: From T cells, B-cell-depleted T cells, or PBMCs came the material, which was cDNA or gDNA.

Per the authors' pipeline: Amplified reference gene primers provided the basis for estimating nucleated cell counts. Clones were read by immunoSEQ multiplex PCR, and TCRdb kept only the in-frame ones, dropping some. That table gives V, J and clone size, and the DNA gave D and trimming. The table has 85,000 to 90,000 clones, 65% to 80% seen once. Source material: peripheral blood. The TCR was taken from a man between 65 and 85 years old with acute or convalescent COVID-19.

The CDR3 is CATSSRGQSYNEQFF. CDR3 DNA: TGTGCCACCAGCAGCCGGGGACAATCCTACAATGAGCAGTTCTTC. V is TRBV15 and J is TRBJ2-1, with D possibly being TRBD1 (6 bases). Germline CDR1 reads LNHNV; CDR2 reads YYDKDF (reference sequence). This CDR3 spans 15 amino acids. Trimming took off 3 bases at V and 1 base at J, with 10 bases between the two ends.